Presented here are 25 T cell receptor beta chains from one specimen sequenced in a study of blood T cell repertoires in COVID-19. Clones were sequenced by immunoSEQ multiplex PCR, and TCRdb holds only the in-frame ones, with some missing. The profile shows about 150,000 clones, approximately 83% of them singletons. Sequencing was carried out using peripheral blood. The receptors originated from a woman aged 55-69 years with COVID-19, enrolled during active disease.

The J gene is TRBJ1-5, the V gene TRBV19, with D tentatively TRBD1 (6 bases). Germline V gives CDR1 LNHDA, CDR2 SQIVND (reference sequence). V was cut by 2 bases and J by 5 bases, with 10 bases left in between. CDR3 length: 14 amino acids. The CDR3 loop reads CASSIRDKDQPQHF. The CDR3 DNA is TGTGCCAGTAGTATACGGGACAAAGATCAGCCCCAGCATTTT.

CDR3 sequence (DNA): TGTGCCTGGAGTGTATTTGAACATCAGAACACTGAAGCTTTCTTT. It encodes CAWSVFEHQNTEAFF. The rearrangement uses TRBV30 and TRBJ1-1; D unresolved. With 0 bases removed from V and 1 base from J, the gap between germline ends came to 12 bases. The CDR3 runs to 15 residues. Germline V gene lookup returns CDR1 GTSNPN and CDR2 SVGIG (reference sequence).

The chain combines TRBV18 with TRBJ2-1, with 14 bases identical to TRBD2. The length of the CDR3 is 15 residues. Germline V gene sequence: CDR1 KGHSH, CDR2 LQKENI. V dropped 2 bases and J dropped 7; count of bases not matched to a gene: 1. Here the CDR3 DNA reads TGTGCCAGCTCACCAAGGACTAGCGGGGGGAATGAGCAGTTCTTC. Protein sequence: CASSPRTSGGNEQFF.

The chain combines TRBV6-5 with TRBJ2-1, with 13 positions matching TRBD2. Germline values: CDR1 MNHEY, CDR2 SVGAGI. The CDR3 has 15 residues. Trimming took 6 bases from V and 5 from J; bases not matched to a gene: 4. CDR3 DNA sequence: TGTGCCAGCAGCCAAACTAGCGGGGGGGACAATGAGCAGTTCTTC. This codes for CASSQTSGGDNEQFF.

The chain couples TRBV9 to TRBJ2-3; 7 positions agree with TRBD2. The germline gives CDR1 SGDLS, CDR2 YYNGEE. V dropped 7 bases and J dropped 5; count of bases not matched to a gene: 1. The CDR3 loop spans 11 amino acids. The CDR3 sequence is CASGGEDTQYF. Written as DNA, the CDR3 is TGTGCCAGCGGGGGGGAAGATACGCAGTATTTT.

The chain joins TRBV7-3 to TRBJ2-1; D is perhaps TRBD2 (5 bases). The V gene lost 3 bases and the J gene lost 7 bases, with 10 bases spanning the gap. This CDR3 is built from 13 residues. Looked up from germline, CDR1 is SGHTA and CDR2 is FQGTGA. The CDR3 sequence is CASSFETGNEQFF. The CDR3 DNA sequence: TGTGCCAGCAGCTTTGAAACGGGAAATGAGCAGTTCTTC. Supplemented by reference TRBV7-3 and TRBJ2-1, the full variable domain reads GAGVSQTPSNKVTEKGKYVELRCDPISGHTALYWYRQSLGQGPEFLIYFQGTGAADDSGLPNDRFFAVRPEGSVSTLKIQRTERGDSAVYLCASSFETGNEQFFGPGTRLTVL.

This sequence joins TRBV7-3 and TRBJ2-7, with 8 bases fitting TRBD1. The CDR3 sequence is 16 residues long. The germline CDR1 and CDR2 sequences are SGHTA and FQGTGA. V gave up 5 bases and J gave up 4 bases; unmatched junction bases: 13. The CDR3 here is CASSDGPPGGQYEQYF. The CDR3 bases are TGTGCCAGCAGCGACGGGCCTCCAGGGGGCCAGTACGAGCAGTACTTC.

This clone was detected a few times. The CDR3 here is CASGLGWVRTEAFF. The DNA for the CDR3 is TGTGCTAGTGGTTTGGGGTGGGTGCGGACTGAAGCTTTCTTT. The V gene is TRBV12-5, the J gene TRBJ1-1, with D hard to call. Per germline, CDR1 LGHNT and CDR2 FRNRAP. This CDR3 spans 14 amino acids. V was trimmed by 1 base and J by 5 bases, leaving 11 bases between them.

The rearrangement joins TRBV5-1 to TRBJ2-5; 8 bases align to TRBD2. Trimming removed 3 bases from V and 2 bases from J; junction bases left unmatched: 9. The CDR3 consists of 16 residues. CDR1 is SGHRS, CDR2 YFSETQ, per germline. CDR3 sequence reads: CASSSGAGGTQETQYF. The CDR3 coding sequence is TGCGCCAGCAGCTCCGGGGCGGGGGGTACTCAAGAGACCCAGTACTTC.

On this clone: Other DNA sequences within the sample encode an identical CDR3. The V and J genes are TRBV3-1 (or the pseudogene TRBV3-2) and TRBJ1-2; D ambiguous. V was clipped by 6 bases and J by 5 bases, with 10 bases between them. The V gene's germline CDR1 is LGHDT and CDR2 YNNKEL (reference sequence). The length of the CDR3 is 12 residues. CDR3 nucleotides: TGTGCCAGCAGTACACAGAGTTATGGCTACACCTTC. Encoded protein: CASSTQSYGYTF.

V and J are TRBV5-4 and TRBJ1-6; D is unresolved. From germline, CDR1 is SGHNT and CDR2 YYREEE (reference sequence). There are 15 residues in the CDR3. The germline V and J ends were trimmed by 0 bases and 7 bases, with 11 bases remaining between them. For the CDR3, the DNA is TGTGCCAGCAGCTTGGCCTCCGGGAGGAATTCACCCCTCCACTTT. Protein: CASSLASGRNSPLHF.

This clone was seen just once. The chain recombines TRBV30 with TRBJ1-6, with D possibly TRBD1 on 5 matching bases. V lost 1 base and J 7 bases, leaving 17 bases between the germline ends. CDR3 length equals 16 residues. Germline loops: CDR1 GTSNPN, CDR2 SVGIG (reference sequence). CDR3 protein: CAWSGMIGAGNSPLHF. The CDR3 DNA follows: TGTGCCTGGAGTGGGATGATAGGGGCCGGGAATTCACCCCTCCACTTT.

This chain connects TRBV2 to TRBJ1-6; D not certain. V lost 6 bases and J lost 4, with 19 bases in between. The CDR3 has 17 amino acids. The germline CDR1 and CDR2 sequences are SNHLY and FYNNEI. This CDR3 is CASRGSLSRQYNSPLHF. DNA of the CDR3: TGTGCCAGCAGGGGTAGTTTGTCGCGGCAGTATAATTCACCCCTCCACTTT.

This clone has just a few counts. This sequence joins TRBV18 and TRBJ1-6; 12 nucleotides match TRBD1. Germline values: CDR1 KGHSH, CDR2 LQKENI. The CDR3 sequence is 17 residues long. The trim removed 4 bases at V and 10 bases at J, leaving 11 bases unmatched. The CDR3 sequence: CASSQEGQGATGSPLHF. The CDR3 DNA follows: TGTGCCAGCTCACAGGAGGGACAGGGGGCTACGGGCTCACCCCTCCACTTT.

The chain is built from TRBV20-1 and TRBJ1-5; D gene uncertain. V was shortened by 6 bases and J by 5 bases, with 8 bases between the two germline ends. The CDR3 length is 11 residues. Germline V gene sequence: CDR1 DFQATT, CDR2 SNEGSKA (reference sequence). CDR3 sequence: CSAQVDQPQHF. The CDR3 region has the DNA TGCAGTGCCCAGGTGGATCAGCCCCAGCATTTT.

CDR3 nucleotide sequence: TGTGCCAGTCAGGACCCCGGATTCGGGGCAGATACGCAGTATTTT. Translated, it gives CASQDPGFGADTQYF. The chain links TRBV5-4 to TRBJ2-3; D possibly corresponds to TRBD2 (5 bases). This CDR3 has 15 residues. Germline lookup yields CDR1 SGHNT and CDR2 YYREEE (reference sequence). V was pared by 8 bases and J by 4 bases, with 20 bases between.

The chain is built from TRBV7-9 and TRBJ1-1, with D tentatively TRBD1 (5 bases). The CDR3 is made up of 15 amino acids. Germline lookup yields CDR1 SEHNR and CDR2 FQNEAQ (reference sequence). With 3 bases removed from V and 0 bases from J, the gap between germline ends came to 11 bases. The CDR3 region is CASSLGPMMNTEAFF. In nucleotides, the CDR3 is TGTGCCAGCAGCTTGGGGCCGATGATGAACACTGAAGCTTTCTTT.

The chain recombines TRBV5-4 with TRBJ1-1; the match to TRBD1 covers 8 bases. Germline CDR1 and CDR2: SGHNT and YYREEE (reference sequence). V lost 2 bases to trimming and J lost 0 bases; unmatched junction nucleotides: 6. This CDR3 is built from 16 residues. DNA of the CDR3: TGTGCCAGCAGCTTAGGAGGACAGGGTGTGAACACTGAAGCTTTCTTT. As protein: CASSLGGQGVNTEAFF.

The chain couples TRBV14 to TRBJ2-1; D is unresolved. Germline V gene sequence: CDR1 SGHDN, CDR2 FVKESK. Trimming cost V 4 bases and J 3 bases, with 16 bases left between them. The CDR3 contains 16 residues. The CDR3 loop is CASSPLGYRGYNEQFF. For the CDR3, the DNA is TGTGCCAGCAGCCCTCTCGGCTACCGCGGCTACAATGAGCAGTTCTTC.

CDR3 DNA sequence: TGTGCCAGCATCAGACCGGGACAGGGGTTTTCACCCCTCCACTTT. Protein sequence: CASIRPGQGFSPLHF. The rearrangement links TRBV11-3 to TRBJ1-6, with TRBD1 matching over 10 bases. With V trimmed by 7 bases and J by 9 bases, 9 bases remained unmatched. The CDR3 is 15 amino acids. CDR1 is SGHNT, CDR2 YENEEA, per germline.

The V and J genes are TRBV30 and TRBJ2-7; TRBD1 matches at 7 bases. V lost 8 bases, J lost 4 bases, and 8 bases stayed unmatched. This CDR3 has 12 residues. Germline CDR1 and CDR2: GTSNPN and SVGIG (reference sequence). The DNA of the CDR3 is TGTGCCCAACAGGGGAATGGGTACGAGCAGTACTTC. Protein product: CAQQGNGYEQYF.

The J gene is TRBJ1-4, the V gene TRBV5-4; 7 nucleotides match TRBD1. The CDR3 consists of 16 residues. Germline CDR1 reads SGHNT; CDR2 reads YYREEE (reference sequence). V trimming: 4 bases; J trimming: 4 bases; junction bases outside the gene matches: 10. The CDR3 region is CASSPTDRAGNEKLFF. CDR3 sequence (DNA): TGTGCCAGCAGCCCAACTGACAGGGCCGGTAATGAAAAACTGTTTTTT.

The CDR3 spells CAISEYMLNEQFF. In nucleotides, the CDR3 is TGTGCCATCAGTGAGTATATGTTGAATGAGCAGTTCTTC. V usage is TRBV10-3 and J usage is TRBJ2-1; the D is unclear. The CDR3 has 13 residues. V gave up 1 base and J gave up 7 bases, with 8 bases separating them. The germline CDR1 and CDR2 sequences are ENHRY and SYGVKD.

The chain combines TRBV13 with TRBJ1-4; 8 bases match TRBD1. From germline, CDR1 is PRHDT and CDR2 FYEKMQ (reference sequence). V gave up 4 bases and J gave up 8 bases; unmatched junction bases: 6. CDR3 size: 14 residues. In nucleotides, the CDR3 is TGTGCCAGCAGCTCAATTGACAGGGGCGAAAAACTGTTTTTT. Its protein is CASSSIDRGEKLFF.

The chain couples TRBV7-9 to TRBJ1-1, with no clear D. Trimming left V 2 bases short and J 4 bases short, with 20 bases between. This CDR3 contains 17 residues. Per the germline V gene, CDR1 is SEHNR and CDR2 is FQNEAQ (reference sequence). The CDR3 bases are TGTGCCAGCAGCTTAAGAGGGTCCCGGCTAATGGCCACTGAAGCTTTCTTT. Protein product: CASSLRGSRLMATEAFF.